This T cell receptor (beta chain) stems from a study of T cell responses to AZD1222 COVID-19 vaccine. Overall study findings and caveats: Just six people given AZD1222 tested seropositive at baseline. Scientists sampled the repertoires only once the peak T cell response had passed. In a largely white British group with more females than males, clonal diversity was possibly underestimated.

The V end lost 5 bases, the J end lost 4 bases, and 14 bases lay between the germline ends. The CDR3 loop spans 14 amino acids. Germline V gene sequence: CDR1 SGHAT, CDR2 FQNNGV. Worth noting for this clone: Its target is unknown.

The data were produced by immunoSEQ multiplex PCR, yet TCRdb's version contains in-frame clones alone and is incomplete. In the table there are about 140,000 clones, over 85% of which are singletons. This clonotype originated in an adult in good health. The chain joins TRBV11-2 to TRBJ1-2; D is unclear. Sample: peripheral blood, taken on day 0 of AZD1222 vaccination. In nucleotides, the CDR3 is TGTGCCAGCAGCCACTCGTCCGGGCCCTATGGCTACACCTTC. Protein sequence: CASSHSSGPYGYTF.